The rows below give T cell receptor beta chains drawn from one sample of a study of cytomegalovirus exposure and HLA in healthy donors. TCRdb keeps only in-frame clones here, not all; method: immunoSEQ multiplex PCR. The sample consists of about 140,000 clones, roughly 90% of them appearing once. The sample was PBMCs. The receptor set was obtained from a woman between 40 and 55 years old in good health and CMV-seronegative. Each CDR3 is given with its conserved first and last residue. The D gene is left open where the match is weak. For some rows the clone size is stated as once, few or many, or as a class when expanded; others skip it.

V gene,clone size,J gene,D gene,CDR3 protein,CDR3 DNA
TRBV23-1,NA,TRBJ2-2,TRBD1,CASSQSGTVESGELFF,TGCGCCAGCAGTCAATCAGGGACAGTTGAATCCGGGGAGCTGTTTTTT
TRBV5-6,NA,TRBJ2-2,TRBD1,CASSYDRGAGELFF,TGTGCCAGCAGCTACGACAGGGGGGCCGGGGAGCTGTTTTTT
TRBV7-2,NA,TRBJ2-7,TRBD1,CASRGPGTGAYEQYF,TGTGCCAGCAGGGGGCCCGGGACAGGGGCCTACGAGCAGTACTTC
TRBV5-6,NA,TRBJ2-7,TRBD1,CASSFLQTGAYEQYF,TGTGCCAGCAGCTTCCTCCAAACAGGGGCCTACGAGCAGTACTTC
TRBV7-2,NA,TRBJ2-7,TRBD2,CASSFPTSGFTSYEQYF,TGTGCCAGCAGCTTTCCCACTAGCGGCTTTACCTCCTACGAGCAGTACTTC
TRBV5-6,NA,TRBJ2-1,TRBD2,CASSRPSGLSYNEQFF,TGTGCCAGCAGCCGACCTAGCGGACTCTCCTACAATGAGCAGTTCTTC
TRBV6-1,NA,TRBJ2-3,NA,CASSGTWASLADTQYF,TGTGCCAGCAGTGGAACGTGGGCTAGCCTGGCAGATACGCAGTATTTT
TRBV5-1,NA,TRBJ2-3,NA,CASSPLATSTDTQYF,TGCGCCAGCAGCCCCCTAGCTACTAGCACAGATACGCAGTATTTT
TRBV15,NA,TRBJ1-2,NA,CATSRDQNYGYTF,TGTGCCACCAGCCGAGACCAAAACTATGGCTACACCTTC
TRBV5-8,NA,TRBJ2-5,TRBD2,CASSFGTSGETQYF,TGTGCCAGCAGCTTCGGGACTAGCGGGGAGACCCAGTACTTC
TRBV7-7,NA,TRBJ2-3,TRBD1,CASSLGTGLKDTQYF,TGTGCTAGCAGCTTAGGGACAGGGTTAAAAGATACGCAGTATTTT
TRBV6-1,NA,TRBJ2-7,TRBD1,CASSAPGQIYEQYF,TGTGCCAGCAGTGCACCGGGACAGATATACGAGCAGTACTTC
TRBV27,NA,TRBJ2-7,TRBD2,CASSSTSGDTYEQYF,TGTGCCAGCAGTTCCACTAGCGGGGATACCTACGAGCAGTACTTC
TRBV4-1,NA,TRBJ2-1,TRBD2,CASSQDSGIYNEQFF,TGCGCCAGCAGCCAAGATAGCGGGATTTACAATGAGCAGTTCTTC
TRBV18,once,TRBJ2-5,NA,CASSSREETQYF,TGTGCCAGCTCAAGTCGGGAAGAGACCCAGTACTTC
TRBV7-9,NA,TRBJ1-3,NA,CASSFQISGNTIYF,TGTGCCAGCAGCTTTCAGATCTCTGGAAACACCATATATTTT
TRBV19,NA,TRBJ2-5,NA,CASTGLEETQYF,TGTGCCAGTACTGGACTTGAAGAGACCCAGTACTTC
TRBV11-2,few,TRBJ1-4,NA,CASSLPGATTNEKLFF,TGTGCCAGCAGCTTACCGGGTGCCACAACTAATGAAAAACTGTTTTTT
TRBV28,NA,TRBJ1-6,TRBD1,CASKASTGLYNSPLHF,TGTGCCAGCAAGGCGTCGACAGGGCTGTATAATTCACCCCTCCACTTT
TRBV28,NA,TRBJ2-1,TRBD1,CASSSGKILTGTGEQFF,TGTGCCAGCAGTTCCGGAAAAATACTGACAGGGACGGGTGAGCAGTTCTTC
TRBV4-2,NA,TRBJ2-1,TRBD2,CASSPSRGGSYNEQFF,TGTGCCAGCAGCCCGTCCCGGGGGGGCAGCTACAATGAGCAGTTCTTC
TRBV2,once,TRBJ1-5,TRBD1,CASAAGGILQPQHF,TGTGCCAGCGCCGCAGGGGGCATATTACAGCCCCAGCATTTT
TRBV11-3,NA,TRBJ2-4,TRBD2,CASSLDGGRALENIQYF,TGTGCCAGCAGCTTAGATGGCGGGAGGGCCCTCGAAAACATTCAGTACTTC
TRBV5-1,once,TRBJ1-5,NA,CASSLGFSNNQPQHF,TGCGCCAGCAGCTTGGGGTTTTCTAACAATCAGCCCCAGCATTTT
TRBV5-4,NA,TRBJ2-2,TRBD1,CASSRGTGVSGELFF,TGTGCCAGCAGCCGCGGGACAGGGGTGAGCGGGGAGCTGTTTTTT
TRBV2,NA,TRBJ2-3,NA,CASNWNPGSHSTDTQYF,TGTGCCAGCAATTGGAACCCGGGGTCCCATAGCACAGATACGCAGTATTTT
TRBV6-5,NA,TRBJ2-2,TRBD1,CASTQGLFGELFF,TGTGCCAGTACACAGGGGTTGTTCGGGGAGCTGTTTTTT
TRBV27,NA,TRBJ1-1,TRBD1,CASMDRGGTEAFF,TGTGCCAGCATGGACAGGGGCGGCACTGAAGCTTTCTTT
TRBV6-1,NA,TRBJ1-1,NA,CASSESGMNTEAFF,TGTGCCAGCAGTGAATCGGGGATGAACACTGAAGCTTTCTTT
TRBV10-1,NA,TRBJ2-5,NA,CASSAGGIQETQYF,TGCGCCAGCAGTGCTGGGGGCATCCAAGAGACCCAGTACTTC
TRBV5-1,NA,TRBJ2-2,TRBD1,CASRTGGLVYGELFF,TGCGCCAGCCGGACAGGGGGTCTAGTCTACGGGGAGCTGTTTTTT
TRBV5-1,few,TRBJ2-1,NA,CASSLGPYNEQFF,TGCGCCAGCAGCTTGGGTCCGTACAATGAGCAGTTCTTC
TRBV5-4,NA,TRBJ1-5,NA,CASSQDRVGNQPQHF,TGTGCCAGCAGCCAAGATCGGGTCGGCAATCAGCCCCAGCATTTT
TRBV7-3,NA,TRBJ2-7,TRBD1,CASSARRQGTYEQYF,TGTGCCAGCAGCGCCCGGAGACAGGGGACCTACGAGCAGTACTTC
TRBV11-3,NA,TRBJ2-3,TRBD2,CASSLVSGLAGGTDTQYF,TGTGCCAGCAGCTTAGTTTCCGGACTAGCGGGAGGTACAGATACGCAGTATTTT
TRBV20-1,NA,TRBJ2-5,NA,CSAERETQYF,TGCAGTGCAGAACGGGAGACCCAGTACTTC
TRBV6-6,NA,TRBJ2-1,NA,CASSYPPRTAYNEQFF,TGTGCCAGCAGTTACCCCCCCCGGACTGCCTACAATGAGCAGTTCTTC
TRBV11-2,NA,TRBJ1-2,NA,CASSGIGGGYGYTF,TGTGCCAGCAGCGGAATAGGGGGTGGCTATGGCTACACCTTC
TRBV5-1,NA,TRBJ2-7,NA,CASSWEANNVYEQYF,TGCGCCAGCAGCTGGGAGGCTAACAACGTGTACGAGCAGTACTTC